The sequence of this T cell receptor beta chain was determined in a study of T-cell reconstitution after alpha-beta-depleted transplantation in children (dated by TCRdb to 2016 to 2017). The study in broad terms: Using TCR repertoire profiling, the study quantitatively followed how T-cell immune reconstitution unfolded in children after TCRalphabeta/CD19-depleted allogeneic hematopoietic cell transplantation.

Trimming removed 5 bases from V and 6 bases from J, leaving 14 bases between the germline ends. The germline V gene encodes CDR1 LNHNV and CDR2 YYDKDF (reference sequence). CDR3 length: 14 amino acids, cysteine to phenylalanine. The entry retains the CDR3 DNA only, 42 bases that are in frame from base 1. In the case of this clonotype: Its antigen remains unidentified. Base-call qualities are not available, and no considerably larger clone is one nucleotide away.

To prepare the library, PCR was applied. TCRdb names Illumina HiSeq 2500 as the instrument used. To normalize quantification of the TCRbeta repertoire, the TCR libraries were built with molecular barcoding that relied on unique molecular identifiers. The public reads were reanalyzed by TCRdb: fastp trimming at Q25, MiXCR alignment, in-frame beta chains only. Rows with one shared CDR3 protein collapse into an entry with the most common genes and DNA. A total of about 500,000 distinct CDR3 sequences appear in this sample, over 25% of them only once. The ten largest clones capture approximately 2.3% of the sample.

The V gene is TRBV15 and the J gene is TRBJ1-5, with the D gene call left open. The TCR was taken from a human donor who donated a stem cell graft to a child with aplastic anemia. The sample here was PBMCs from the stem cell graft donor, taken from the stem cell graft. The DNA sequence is TGTGCCACCAGCGTAGAAGGAATGGGTCAGCCCCAGCATTTT. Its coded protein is CATSVEGMGQPQHF.